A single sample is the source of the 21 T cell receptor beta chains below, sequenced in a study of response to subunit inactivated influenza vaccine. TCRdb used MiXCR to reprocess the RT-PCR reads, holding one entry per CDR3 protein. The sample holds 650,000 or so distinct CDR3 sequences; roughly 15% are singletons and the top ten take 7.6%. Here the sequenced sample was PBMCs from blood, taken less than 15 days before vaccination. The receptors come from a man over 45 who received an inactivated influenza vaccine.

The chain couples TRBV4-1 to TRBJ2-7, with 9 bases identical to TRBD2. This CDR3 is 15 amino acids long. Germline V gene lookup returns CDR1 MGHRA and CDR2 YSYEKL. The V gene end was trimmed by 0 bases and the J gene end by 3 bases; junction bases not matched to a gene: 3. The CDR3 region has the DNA TGCGCCAGCAGCCAAGATAGCGGGGGTCGCTACGAGCAGTACTTC. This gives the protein CASSQDSGGRYEQYF.

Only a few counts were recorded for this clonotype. CDR3 region: CASREGGAGGNQPQHF. The CDR3 DNA sequence: TGTGCCAGCAGGGAAGGGGGCGCGGGGGGCAATCAGCCCCAGCATTTT. V gene TRBV12-3 or TRBV12-4 combines with J gene TRBJ1-5; 7 bases are a match to TRBD1. With 6 bases clipped from V and 2 bases from J, the junction kept 10 bases outside the gene matches. The length of the CDR3 is 16 residues.

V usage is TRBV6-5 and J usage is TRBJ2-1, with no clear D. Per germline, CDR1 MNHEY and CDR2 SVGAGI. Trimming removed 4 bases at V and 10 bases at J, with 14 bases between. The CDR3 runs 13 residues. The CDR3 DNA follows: TGTGCCAGCAGTTTTTCCATAACGGGCGAGCAGTTCTTC. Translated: CASSFSITGEQFF.

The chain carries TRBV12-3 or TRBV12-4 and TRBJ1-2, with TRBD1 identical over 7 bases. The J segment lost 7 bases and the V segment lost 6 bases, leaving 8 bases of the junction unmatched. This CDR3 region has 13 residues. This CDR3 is CASSLPTGSGYTF. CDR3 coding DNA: TGTGCCAGCAGCTTACCGACAGGGAGTGGCTACACCTTC.

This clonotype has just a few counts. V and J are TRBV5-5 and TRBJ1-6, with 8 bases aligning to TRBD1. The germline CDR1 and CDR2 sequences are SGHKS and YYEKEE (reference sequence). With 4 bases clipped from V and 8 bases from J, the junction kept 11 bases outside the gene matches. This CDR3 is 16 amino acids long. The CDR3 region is CASSPDREIPYSPLHF. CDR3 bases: TGTGCCAGCAGCCCGGACAGGGAAATACCTTATTCACCCCTCCACTTT.

The CDR3 protein is CASSLEGFGELFF. The CDR3 bases are TGCGCCAGCAGCTTGGAGGGGTTCGGGGAGCTGTTTTTT. This chain uses TRBV5-1 with TRBJ2-2; a weak D match, TRBD1 (5 bases). The CDR3 length is 13 residues. The ends were cut back, 0 bases at V and 7 bases at J, with 7 bases in the middle. Germline CDR1 SGHRS, CDR2 YFSETQ.

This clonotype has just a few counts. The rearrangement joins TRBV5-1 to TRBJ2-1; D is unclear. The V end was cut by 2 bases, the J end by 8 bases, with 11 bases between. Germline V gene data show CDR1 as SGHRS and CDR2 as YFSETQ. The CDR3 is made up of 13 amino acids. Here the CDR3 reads CASSFGPWDEQFF. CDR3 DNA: TGCGCCAGCAGCTTTGGACCCTGGGATGAGCAGTTCTTC.

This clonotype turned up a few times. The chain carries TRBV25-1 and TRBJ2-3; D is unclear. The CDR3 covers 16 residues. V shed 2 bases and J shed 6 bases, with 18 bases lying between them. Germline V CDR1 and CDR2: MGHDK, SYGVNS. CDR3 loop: CASSEKGNLPSDTQYF. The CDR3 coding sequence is TGTGCCAGCAGTGAAAAAGGGAATCTACCCTCGGATACGCAGTATTTT.

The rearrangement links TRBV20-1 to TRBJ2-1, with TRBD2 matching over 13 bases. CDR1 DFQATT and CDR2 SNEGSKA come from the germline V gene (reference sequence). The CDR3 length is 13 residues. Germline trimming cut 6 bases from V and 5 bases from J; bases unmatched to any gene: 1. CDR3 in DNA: TGCAGTGCCACTAGCGGGGGGGACAATGAGCAGTTCTTC. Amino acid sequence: CSATSGGDNEQFF.

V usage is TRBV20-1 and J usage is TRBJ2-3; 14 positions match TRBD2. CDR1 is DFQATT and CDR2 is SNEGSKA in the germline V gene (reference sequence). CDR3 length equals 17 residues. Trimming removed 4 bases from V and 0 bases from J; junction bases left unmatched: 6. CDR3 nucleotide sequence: TGCAGTGCTATCGGACTAGCGGGGGGTCCTAGCACAGATACGCAGTATTTT. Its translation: CSAIGLAGGPSTDTQYF.

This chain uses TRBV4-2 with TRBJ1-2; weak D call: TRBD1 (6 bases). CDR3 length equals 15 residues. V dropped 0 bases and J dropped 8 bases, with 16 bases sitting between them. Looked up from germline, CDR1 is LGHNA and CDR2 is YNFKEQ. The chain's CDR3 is CASSQELQGTFGYTF. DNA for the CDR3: TGTGCCAGCAGCCAAGAATTGCAGGGGACTTTCGGCTACACCTTC.

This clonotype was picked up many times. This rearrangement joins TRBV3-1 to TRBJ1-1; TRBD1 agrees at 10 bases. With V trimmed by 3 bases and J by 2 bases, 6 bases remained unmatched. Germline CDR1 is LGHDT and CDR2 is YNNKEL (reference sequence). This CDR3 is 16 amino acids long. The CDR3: CASSHPGTGVNTEAFF. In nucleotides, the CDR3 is TGTGCCAGCAGCCACCCCGGGACAGGGGTAAACACTGAAGCTTTCTTT.

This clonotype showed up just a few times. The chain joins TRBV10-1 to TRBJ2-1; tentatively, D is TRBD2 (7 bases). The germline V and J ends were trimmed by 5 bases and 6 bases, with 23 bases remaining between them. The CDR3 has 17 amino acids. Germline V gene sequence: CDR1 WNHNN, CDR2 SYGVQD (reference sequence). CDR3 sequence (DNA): TGCGCCAGCAGTAGGGAGGGGGGGGGTTCCCCCCGCAATGAGCAGTTCTTC. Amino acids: CASSREGGGSPRNEQFF.

CDR3 sequence (DNA): TGTGCCAGCAGGGAGGCGGGGGGCCAAGGGGGAGAAGCTTTCTTT. This encodes CASREAGGQGGEAFF. The rearrangement uses TRBV12-3 or TRBV12-4 and TRBJ1-1; a weak D match, TRBD1 (6 bases). The CDR3 length is 15 residues. The V end was cut by 6 bases, the J end by 8 bases, with 22 bases between.

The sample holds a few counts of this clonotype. CDR3 nucleotides: TGCAGTGCCAGCGCCGGACAGCCCTACGAGCAGTACTTC. It codes for CSASAGQPYEQYF. This rearrangement joins TRBV20-1 to TRBJ2-7, with D perhaps matching TRBD1 (6 bases). This CDR3 is 13 amino acids long. Germline CDR1 is DFQATT and CDR2 is SNEGSKA (reference sequence). The V end was cut by 6 bases, the J end by 2 bases, with 14 bases between.

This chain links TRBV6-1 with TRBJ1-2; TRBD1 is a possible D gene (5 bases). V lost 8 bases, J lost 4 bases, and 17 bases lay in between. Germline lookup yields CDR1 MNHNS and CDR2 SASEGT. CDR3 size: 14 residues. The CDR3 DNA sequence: TGTGCCAGCTCCGCCGGGACCGTCATCTATGGCTACACCTTC. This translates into CASSAGTVIYGYTF.

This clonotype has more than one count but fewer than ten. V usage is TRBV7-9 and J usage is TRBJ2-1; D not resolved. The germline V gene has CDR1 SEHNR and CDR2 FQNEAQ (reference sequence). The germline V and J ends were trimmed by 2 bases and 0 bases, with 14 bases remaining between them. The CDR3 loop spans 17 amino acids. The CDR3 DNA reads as TGTGCCAGCAGCTTAAAGGGCGGCGGCTACTCCTACAATGAGCAGTTCTTC. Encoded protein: CASSLKGGGYSYNEQFF.

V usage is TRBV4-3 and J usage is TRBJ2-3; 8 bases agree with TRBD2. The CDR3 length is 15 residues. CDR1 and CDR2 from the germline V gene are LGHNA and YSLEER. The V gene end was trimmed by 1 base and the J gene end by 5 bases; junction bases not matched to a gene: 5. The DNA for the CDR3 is TGCGCCAGCAGCCAAGCGGGGGGGCCCGGAGATACGCAGTATTTT. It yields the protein CASSQAGGPGDTQYF.

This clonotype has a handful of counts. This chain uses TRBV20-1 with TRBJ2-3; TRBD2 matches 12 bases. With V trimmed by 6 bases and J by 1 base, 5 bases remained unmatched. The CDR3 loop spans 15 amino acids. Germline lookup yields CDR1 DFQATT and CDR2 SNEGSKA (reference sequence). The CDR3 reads CSALGLAGRTDTQYF. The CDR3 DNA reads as TGCAGTGCCCTCGGACTAGCGGGGCGCACAGATACGCAGTATTTT.

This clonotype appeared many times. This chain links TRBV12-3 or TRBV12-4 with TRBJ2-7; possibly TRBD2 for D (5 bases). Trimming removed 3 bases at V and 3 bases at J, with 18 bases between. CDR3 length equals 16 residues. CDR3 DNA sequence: TGTGCCAGCAGTTTCCCCTCGGGGAGATTAAACTACGAGCAGTACTTC. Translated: CASSFPSGRLNYEQYF.

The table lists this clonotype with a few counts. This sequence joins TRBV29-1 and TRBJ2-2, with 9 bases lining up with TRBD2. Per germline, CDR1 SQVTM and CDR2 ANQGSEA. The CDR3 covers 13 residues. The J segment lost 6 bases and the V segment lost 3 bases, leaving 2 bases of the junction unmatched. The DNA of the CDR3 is TGCAGCGTTGAGGGACTAGCCTCCGGGGAGCTGTTTTTT. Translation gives CSVEGLASGELFF.